This T cell receptor beta chain was identified during a study of T cells after yellow fever vaccination. Trimming shortened V by 0 bases and J by 3 bases, and 9 bases separated the two germline ends. Germline loops: CDR1 LGHDT, CDR2 YNNKEL (reference sequence). This CDR3 contains 14 residues. For TCR, cDNA came from 5'RACE template switching, which added a universal primer site and UMIs. TCRdb recomputed calls from the 5' RACE reads with MiXCR, one row per CDR3 protein. The repertoire holds 510,000 or so distinct CDR3 sequences, with over 15% as singletons. This clonotype appeared a few times. This receptor was obtained from a man aged 30-40 years who received the YFV17D yellow fever vaccine. Sample: PBMCs, taken 15 days after the yellow fever booster vaccination. The V gene is TRBV3-1, the J gene TRBJ2-7, with D unclear. In DNA, the CDR3 is TGTGCCAGCAGCCAAGAGGGCAGTTTCTACGAGCAGTACTTC. Its protein product is CASSQEGSFYEQYF.